The 21 T cell receptor beta chains listed next were all sequenced from one sample in a study of shared clonotypes between healthy human individuals. Assay: immunoSEQ multiplex PCR; the TCRdb copy retains only in-frame clones and omits some. The repertoire holds some 1.1 million clones, with approximately 77% as singletons. Specimen: memory CD4+ T cells from PBMCs. Noted subset: CD45RA-negative fraction. The receptors stem from a man aged 18 to 35 in good health. Some clones in this sample may be carry-over from other donors' samples.

The CDR3, as DNA: TGTGCCAGCAGCCACGGACAGGGATATACTTACGAGCAGTACTTC. This encodes CASSHGQGYTYEQYF. The chain employs TRBV4-2 and TRBJ2-7, with TRBD1 matching over 8 bases. V shed 3 bases, J shed 4 bases, and the junction held 8 bases outside the gene matches. This CDR3 is built from 15 residues. Germline CDR1 LGHNA, CDR2 YNFKEQ.

V is TRBV5-1 and J is TRBJ2-3; no firm D call. Germline assignment: CDR1 SGHRS and CDR2 YFSETQ. This CDR3 is built from 13 residues. V dropped 7 bases and J dropped 2 bases, with 11 bases sitting between them. The DNA of the CDR3 is TGCGCCAGCTGCCAGTCCCTCACAGATACGCAGTATTTT. Translated: CASCQSLTDTQYF.

The genes are TRBV4-2 and TRBJ2-3; D may be TRBD2 (6 bases). Germline CDR1 and CDR2: LGHNA and YNFKEQ. The CDR3 totals 15 residues. Between the trimmed V and J ends, which lost 2 bases and 6 bases, there was a span of 15 bases. The CDR3 nucleotides read TGTGCCAGCAGCCAACTAAGGAACGGAGGGGATACGCAGTATTTT. Encoded protein: CASSQLRNGGDTQYF.

V and J are TRBV5-1 and TRBJ2-5; no clear D. The V end lost 0 bases, the J end lost 4 bases, and 10 bases lay between the germline ends. CDR3 length equals 14 residues. Germline CDR1 is SGHRS and CDR2 is YFSETQ. CDR3 sequence (DNA): TGCGCCAGCAGCTTGGTATCCGTAAGAGAGACCCAGTACTTC. This encodes CASSLVSVRETQYF.

The V gene is TRBV18, the J gene TRBJ2-7; D gene uncertain. The germline CDR1 and CDR2 sequences are KGHSH and LQKENI. Trimming left V 1 base short and J 4 bases short, with 5 bases between. The CDR3 is 12 residues long. DNA of the CDR3: TGTGCCAGCTCACCACAACCTTACGAGCAGTACTTC. Translation gives CASSPQPYEQYF.

Note on this clone: One end of the junction fails to match germline, which may point to a read error. The chain uses TRBV18 and TRBJ2-7; D ambiguous. CDR1 is KGHSH, CDR2 LQKENI, per germline. There are 14 residues in the CDR3. Here the CDR3 reads CASSSSRSWELRSF. CDR3 sequence (DNA): TGTGCCAGCTCTTCATCGAGGTCGTGGGAACTAAGATCCTTC. Full variable domain (missing parts from reference TRBV18 and TRBJ2-7): NAGVMQNPRHLVRRRGQEARLRCSPMKGHSHVYWYRQLPEEGLKFMVYLQKENIIDESGMPKERFSAEFPKEGPSILRIQQVVRGDSAAYFCASSSSRSWELRSFGPGTRLTVT.

This clone has a single count. This chain joins TRBV5-1 and TRBJ2-3, with 7 positions matching TRBD2. After removal of 6 bases from V and 2 bases from J, the junction contained 9 bases not matched to a gene. The CDR3 loop spans 15 amino acids. CDR1 and CDR2 (germline): SGHRS, YFSETQ. The CDR3 sequence is CASKPGTTSTDTQYF. The CDR3 DNA reads TGCGCCAGCAAACCCGGGACTACCTCCACAGATACGCAGTATTTT. Full variable domain (rest looked up from reference TRBV5-1 and TRBJ2-3): KAGVTQTPRYLIKTRGQQVTLSCSPISGHRSVSWYQQTPGQGLQFLFEYFSETQRNKGNFPGRFSGRQFSNSRSEMNVSTLELGDSALYLCASKPGTTSTDTQYFGPGTRLTVL.

The chain uses TRBV7-8 and TRBJ1-1, with 7 bases that match TRBD1. CDR1 and CDR2 from the germline V gene are SGHVS and FQNEAQ. The CDR3 is 16 residues long. V shed 4 bases, J shed 2 bases, and the junction held 10 bases outside the gene matches. CDR3 DNA: TGTGCCAGCAGCTCGACCCATAACAGGGGTAACACTGAAGCTTTCTTT. It yields the protein CASSSTHNRGNTEAFF. Full variable domain (outside the CDR3, taken from reference TRBV7-8 and TRBJ1-1): GAGVSQSPRYKVAKRGQDVALRCDPISGHVSLFWYQQALGQGPEFLTYFQNEAQLDKSGLPSDRFFAERPEGSVSTLKIQRTQQEDSAVYLCASSSTHNRGNTEAFFGQGTRLTVV.

A word on this clone: A read error is the likely source, as a far larger clone sits one nucleotide away. The chain joins TRBV9 to TRBJ2-2; TRBD2 agrees at 8 bases. Germline lookup yields CDR1 SGDLS and CDR2 YYNGEE. The CDR3 is 17 amino acids. The V and J ends lost 0 bases and 6 bases, in that order; junction bases with no gene match: 10. The CDR3 loop reads CASSVGWAAGVAGELFF. The CDR3 DNA reads as TGTGCCAGCAGCGTAGGATGGGCAGCGGGAGTCGCCGGGGAGCTGTTTTTT. Full variable domain (rest looked up from reference TRBV9 and TRBJ2-2): DSGVTQTPKHLITATGQRVTLRCSPRSGDLSVYWYQQSLDQGLQFLIQYYNGEERAKGNILERFSAQQFPDLHSELNLSSLELGDSALYFCASSVGWAAGVAGELFFGEGSRLTVL.

The chain couples TRBV30 to TRBJ1-6, with a tentative D call TRBD1 (5 bases). The CDR3 loop spans 14 amino acids. V was trimmed by 1 base and J by 3 bases, leaving 7 bases between them. CDR1 is GTSNPN and CDR2 is SVGIG in the germline V gene (reference sequence). CDR3 protein: CAWSGGDYNSPLHF. The CDR3 bases are TGTGCCTGGAGTGGGGGGGACTATAATTCACCCCTCCACTTT. Full variable domain (remainder filled in from reference TRBV30 and TRBJ1-6): SQTIHQWPATLVQPVGSPLSLECTVEGTSNPNLYWYRQAAGRGLQLLFYSVGIGQISSEVPQNLSASRPQDRQFILSSKKLLLSDSGFYLCAWSGGDYNSPLHFGNGTRLTVT.

The chain uses TRBV5-1 and TRBJ2-3, with D maybe TRBD1 (5 bases). This CDR3 is built from 16 residues. The germline V gene encodes CDR1 SGHRS and CDR2 YFSETQ. The V end was cut by 0 bases, the J end by 2 bases, with 13 bases between. The CDR3: CASSLGGRHTTDTQYF. The CDR3 DNA reads as TGCGCCAGCAGCTTGGGGGGCCGCCACACCACAGATACGCAGTATTTT.

The chain employs TRBV28 and TRBJ1-1, with D possibly matching TRBD1 (5 bases). V lost 6 bases and J 1 base, leaving 15 bases between the germline ends. Germline CDR1 is MDHEN and CDR2 is SYDVKM. The CDR3 totals 15 residues. The chain's CDR3 is CASSHGGTANTEAFF. Written as DNA, the CDR3 is TGTGCCAGCAGCCATGGGGGGACTGCGAACACTGAAGCTTTCTTT.

This chain joins TRBV15 and TRBJ2-2; 8 bases are a match to TRBD2. Germline CDR1 and CDR2: LNHNV and YYDKDF (reference sequence). The trim removed 2 bases at V and 4 bases at J, leaving 15 bases unmatched. The CDR3 runs to 19 residues. The CDR3 here is CATSRPPVGMSGGTGELFF. The CDR3 DNA sequence: TGTGCCACCAGCAGACCCCCTGTGGGTATGAGCGGGGGCACCGGGGAGCTGTTTTTT.

To note about this clone: The CDR3 end shows no conserved phenylalanine or tryptophan, and so a read error is likely. V and J are TRBV15 and TRBJ1-2; D unclear. The CDR3 sequence is 13 residues long. V lost 1 base, J lost 6 bases, and 9 bases lay in between. Looked up from germline, CDR1 is LNHNV and CDR2 is YYDKDF (reference sequence). The CDR3 reads CATSRGEVHGYTL. The CDR3, as DNA: TGTGCCACCAGCAGAGGAGAGGTGCATGGCTACACCCTC.

This rearrangement joins TRBV5-3 to TRBJ1-5, with unresolved D. TRBV5-3 is marked as an open reading frame, function uncertain. V lost 3 bases, J lost 1 base, and 8 bases lay in between. The CDR3 covers 14 residues. The chain's CDR3 is CARSYGGSNQPQHF. In DNA form, the CDR3 reads TGTGCCAGAAGCTACGGCGGCAGCAATCAGCCCCAGCATTTT.

With regard to this clone: This could be a read error, since a much larger clone is one nucleotide away. V gene TRBV2 combines with J gene TRBJ2-3, with D uncertain. Germline V CDR1 and CDR2: SNHLY, FYNNEI. The CDR3 extends over 12 amino acids. V was cut by 2 bases and J by 4 bases, with 4 bases left in between. CDR3 DNA: TGTGCCAGCAGTGAATGGCCAGATACGCAGTATTTT. Residues: CASSEWPDTQYF.

The rearrangement uses TRBV28 and TRBJ2-1; TRBD2 agrees at 10 bases. Germline V gene lookup returns CDR1 MDHEN and CDR2 SYDVKM. The CDR3 has 15 residues. The junction had 13 bases not matched to a gene; V was cut back by 6 bases and J by 11 bases. The CDR3 here is CASSPETGTSAKQFF. The CDR3 nucleotides read TGTGCCAGCAGCCCCGAAACCGGGACTAGCGCTAAGCAGTTCTTC.

The chain uses TRBV28 and TRBJ2-2; D possibly corresponds to TRBD1 (5 bases). V was cut by 2 bases and J by 0 bases, with 7 bases left in between. This CDR3 region has 15 residues. Per the germline V gene, CDR1 is MDHEN and CDR2 is SYDVKM. Here the CDR3 DNA reads TGTGCCAGCAGTTTAAGGGGCGCGAACACCGGGGAGCTGTTTTTT. Its translation: CASSLRGANTGELFF.

The genes are TRBV30 and TRBJ1-3, with no clear D. Germline loops: CDR1 GTSNPN, CDR2 SVGIG (reference sequence). The CDR3 is made up of 14 amino acids. With 1 base removed from V and 2 bases from J, the gap between germline ends came to 9 bases. CDR3 DNA: TGTGCCTGGAGTGCAAGCGGGGCTGGAAACACCATATATTTT. Its protein product is CAWSASGAGNTIYF.

The gene calls are TRBV2 and TRBJ2-5, with unresolved D. Germline CDR1 reads SNHLY; CDR2 reads FYNNEI. The CDR3 totals 13 residues. V gave up 3 bases and J gave up 5 bases, with 10 bases separating them. This CDR3 reads CASSDVGDETQYF. The DNA of the CDR3 is TGTGCCAGCAGTGATGTCGGAGATGAGACCCAGTACTTC.

The rearrangement uses TRBV2 and TRBJ2-3, with D hard to call. This CDR3 is built from 15 residues. V was pared by 8 bases and J by 0 bases, with 15 bases between. The germline CDR1 and CDR2 sequences are SNHLY and FYNNEI. CDR3 DNA sequence: TGTGCCAGCGGTCTACGGCATCTTAGCACAGATACGCAGTATTTT. Protein product: CASGLRHLSTDTQYF.